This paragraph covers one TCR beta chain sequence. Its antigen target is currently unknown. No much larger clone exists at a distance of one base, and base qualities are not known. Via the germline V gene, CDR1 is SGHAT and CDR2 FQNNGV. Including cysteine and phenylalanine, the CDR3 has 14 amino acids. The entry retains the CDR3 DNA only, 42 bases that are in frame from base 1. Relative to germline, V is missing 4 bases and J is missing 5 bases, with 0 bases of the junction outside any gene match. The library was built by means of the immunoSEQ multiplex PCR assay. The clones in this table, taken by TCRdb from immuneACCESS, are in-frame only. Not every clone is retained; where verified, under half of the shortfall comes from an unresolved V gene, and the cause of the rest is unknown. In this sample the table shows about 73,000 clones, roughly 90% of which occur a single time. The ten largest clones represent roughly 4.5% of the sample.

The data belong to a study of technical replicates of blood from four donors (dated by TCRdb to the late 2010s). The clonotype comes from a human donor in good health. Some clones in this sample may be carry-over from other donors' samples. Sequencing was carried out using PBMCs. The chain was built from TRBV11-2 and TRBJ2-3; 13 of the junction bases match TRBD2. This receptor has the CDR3 CASSWTSGGDTQYF. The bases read TGTGCCAGCAGCTGGACTAGCGGGGGAGATACGCAGTATTTT.